This is a list of T cell receptor beta chains from one sample in a study of blood T cells in healthy people across ages. TCRdb processed the 5' RACE reads anew with MiXCR; each CDR3 protein has one entry. Of hundreds of thousands of distinct CDR3 sequences in the sample, about 27% were seen once. This sample was shared with a second study, whose subject was T cells of mothers and their children.

Sequencing input: blood. The receptor source for this set is a boy aged 2 to 10 in good health. Both conserved end residues are trimmed from each CDR3.

J | V | CDR3
TRBJ2-2 | TRBV6-4 | ASSEAVTGELF
TRBJ2-3 | TRBV7-6 | ASSLDPGQGLDTQY
TRBJ2-5 | TRBV12-3/TRBV12-4 | ASSESGTAQETQY
TRBJ2-2 | TRBV29-1 | SVDRGWSGELF
TRBJ2-2 | TRBV24-1 | AAGSGTSPTGELF
TRBJ2-5 | TRBV6-5 | ASSSGSQLQTQY
TRBJ2-5 | TRBV7-2 | ASSLPLVIETQY
TRBJ2-3 | TRBV2 | ASKGQTDTQY
TRBJ2-5 | TRBV20-1 | SARAGDGRETQY
TRBJ2-3 | TRBV12-3/TRBV12-4 | ASSLLGGTDTQY
TRBJ2-1 | TRBV7-9 | ASSFRTSGRFDEQF
TRBJ2-2 | TRBV3-1 | ASRQSGLSNTGELF
. | TRBV4-1 | ASSHGTSGGYEQY
TRBJ2-7 | TRBV27 | ASSQTLGLGPNSEQY
TRBJ2-5 | TRBV30 | AWSLGQSKAQY
TRBJ2-1 | TRBV20-1 | SARDSQRDYNEQF
TRBJ2-3 | TRBV20-1 | SAGDRRRGPSQY
TRBJ2-7 | TRBV12-3/TRBV12-4 | ASSIPGLYEQY
TRBJ2-1 | TRBV5-1 | ASSLGLPGGNEQF
TRBJ2-2 | TRBV27 | ASSLSSAGRAGELF
TRBJ1-6 | TRBV30 | AGSGTGLFSPLH
TRBJ1-6 | TRBV20-1 | SARGQGAYSPLH
TRBJ2-2 | TRBV12-3/TRBV12-4 | ASRDLDQGNTGELF
TRBJ1-2 | TRBV11-2 | ASSSTGAYGYT
TRBJ2-7 | TRBV6-6 | ASSYLGTGGHEQY
TRBJ2-3 | TRBV13 | ASRLGWGNTDTQY
TRBJ2-3 | TRBV29-1 | SVRTSGFSDTQY
TRBJ1-2 | TRBV3-1 | ASSQVDKDYGYT
TRBJ2-2 | TRBV7-9 | ASSFADSYTGELF
TRBJ1-4 | TRBV28 | ASSRTGFQKLF
. | TRBV5-5 | ASSLAWGRDEQF
TRBJ2-7 | TRBV5-1 | ASSLGQALSYEQY
TRBJ1-4 | TRBV20-1 | SADTGEGEKLF
TRBJ2-3 | TRBV7-3 | ASSLWGGLSTDTQY
TRBJ1-4 | TRBV15 | ATSRGALSEKLF
TRBJ2-5 | TRBV20-1 | SASGWRKETQY
TRBJ2-3 | TRBV12-3/TRBV12-4 | ASEDGGGTDTQY
TRBJ1-1 | TRBV12-5 | ASGLVNRANTEAF
TRBJ1-3 | TRBV18 | ASSPPGDSGNTIY
TRBJ2-2 | TRBV4-2 | ASSQDRKGFTNTGELF
TRBJ2-3 | TRBV5-1 | ASSLQGWTDTQY
TRBJ1-1 | TRBV5-1 | ASRGEGFSTEAF
TRBJ2-1 | TRBV20-1 | SARRLAGDYNEQF
TRBJ2-7 | TRBV7-9 | ASSSGGFYEQY
TRBJ1-6 | TRBV10-3 | ATGTGRDSPLH
TRBJ2-2 | TRBV5-1 | ASSFRLAGENGELF
TRBJ2-7 | TRBV5-1 | ASEIGGTGEQY
TRBJ2-5 | TRBV5-6 | ASSFRSGRGETQY